This passage covers 28 T cell receptor beta chains from one sample sequenced in a study of blood T cell repertoires in COVID-19. TCRdb's copy holds only in-frame clones and misses some; the assay was immunoSEQ multiplex PCR. The table lists 90,000 to 110,000 clones, 65% to 90% of them singletons. The sequencing sample was made of peripheral blood. Receptors were obtained from a woman older than 75 with active or convalescent COVID-19.

The J gene is TRBJ2-1, the V gene TRBV5-1; a possible D gene is TRBD2 (6 bases). V gave up 1 base and J gave up 2 bases, with 13 bases separating them. Germline CDR1 SGHRS, CDR2 YFSETQ. This CDR3 contains 16 residues. The CDR3 DNA follows: TGCGCCAGCAGCTTGACCCCCGGGGAGGCCTACAATGAGCAGTTCTTC. Residues: CASSLTPGEAYNEQFF.

This chain connects TRBV2 to TRBJ2-5; TRBD2 agrees at 7 bases. The CDR3 contains 15 residues. Germline CDR1 is SNHLY and CDR2 is FYNNEI. V gave up 4 bases and J gave up 5 bases; unmatched junction bases: 10. The chain's CDR3 is CASSARPGGGETQYF. CDR3 bases: TGTGCCAGCAGTGCTCGACCGGGAGGAGGGGAGACCCAGTACTTC.

This rearrangement joins TRBV28 to TRBJ1-4; D gene unclear. The CDR3 is 13 residues long. Germline V gives CDR1 MDHEN, CDR2 SYDVKM. V was shortened by 3 bases and J by 13 bases, with 15 bases between the two germline ends. The CDR3 DNA sequence: TGTGCCAGCAGTTTTGTACGGGCCGAGGGACTGTTTTTT. This translates into CASSFVRAEGLFF. The complete variable domain, with remaining parts taken from reference TRBV28 and TRBJ1-4, reads DVKVTQSSRYLVKRTGEKVFLECVQDMDHENMFWYRQDPGLGLRLIYFSYDVKMKEKGDIPEGYSVSREKKERFSLILESASTNQTSMYLCASSFVRAEGLFFGSGTQLSVL.

This clone was counted ten times or more. The chain joins TRBV27 to TRBJ2-2; the D gene is possibly TRBD1 (6 bases). The ends were cut back, 5 bases at V and 7 bases at J, with 11 bases in the middle. Looked up from germline, CDR1 is MNHEY and CDR2 is SMNVEV (reference sequence). This CDR3 region has 13 residues. CDR3 DNA: TGTGCCAGCAGTGGAACGACAGGCGGGGAGCTGTTTTTT. It yields the protein CASSGTTGGELFF.

This sequence joins TRBV27 and TRBJ1-6; possible D gene TRBD1, 6 bases. V was cut by 0 bases and J by 9 bases, with 21 bases left in between. There are 18 residues in the CDR3. Germline V CDR1 and CDR2: MNHEY, SMNVEV (reference sequence). The CDR3 reads CASSLSRQGLSPFSPLHF. CDR3 bases: TGTGCCAGCAGTTTATCGAGGCAGGGGCTTTCCCCCTTTTCACCCCTCCACTTT.

This chain links TRBV2 with TRBJ1-1; D possibly corresponds to TRBD1 (6 bases). Germline loops: CDR1 SNHLY, CDR2 FYNNEI. The length of the CDR3 is 16 residues. The V gene lost 6 bases and the J gene lost 4 bases, with 21 bases spanning the gap. Written as DNA, the CDR3 is TGTGCCAGCAGCCGGGACAAAGACCTCCGGGGCACTGAAGCTTTCTTT. This sequence encodes CASSRDKDLRGTEAFF.

The chain joins TRBV12-3 or TRBV12-4 to TRBJ1-5, with 9 positions matching TRBD1. The CDR3 is 12 residues long. The trim removed 5 bases at V and 13 bases at J, leaving 6 bases unmatched. CDR3 protein: CASSLGQGSQHF. The DNA for the CDR3 is TGTGCCAGCAGTCTCGGACAGGGGTCGCAGCATTTT.

The chain joins TRBV6-5 to TRBJ2-4; D call uncertain. The CDR3 consists of 13 residues. The V gene's germline CDR1 is MNHEY and CDR2 SVGAGI. V was shortened by 8 bases and J by 0 bases, with 8 bases between the two germline ends. CDR3 region: CASGSVAKNIQYF. The CDR3, as DNA: TGTGCCAGCGGTTCGGTAGCCAAAAACATTCAGTACTTC.

This chain links TRBV5-6 with TRBJ1-5, with 9 bases that match TRBD1. Germline loops: CDR1 SGHDT, CDR2 YYEEEE. The CDR3 is 15 residues long. The V gene end was trimmed by 4 bases and the J gene end by 6 bases; junction bases not matched to a gene: 8. The CDR3 loop is CASSPWTGVPQPQHF. Written as DNA, the CDR3 is TGTGCCAGCAGCCCCTGGACAGGGGTCCCTCAGCCCCAGCATTTT. Complete variable domain (other parts from reference TRBV5-6 and TRBJ1-5): DAGVTQSPTHLIKTRGQQVTLRCSPKSGHDTVSWYQQALGQGPQFIFQYYEEEERQRGNFPDRFSGHQFPNYSSELNVNALLLGDSALYLCASSPWTGVPQPQHFGDGTRLSIL.

The gene calls are TRBV11-2 and TRBJ2-1; a possible D gene is TRBD2 (6 bases). Germline V gene sequence: CDR1 SGHAT, CDR2 FQNNGV. Trimming stripped 3 bases from V and 3 bases from J, with 9 bases between. The CDR3 extends over 14 amino acids. This chain's CDR3 is CASSFGTVYNEQFF. The CDR3 region has the DNA TGTGCCAGCAGCTTCGGGACTGTCTACAATGAGCAGTTCTTC.

The chain recombines TRBV5-1 with TRBJ2-5; a possible D gene is TRBD1 (5 bases). There are 12 residues in the CDR3. The V end lost 3 bases, the J end lost 3 bases, and 6 bases lay between the germline ends. The germline CDR1 and CDR2 sequences are SGHRS and YFSETQ. CDR3 sequence: CASSSQEETQYF. The CDR3 nucleotides read TGCGCCAGCAGCTCACAGGAAGAGACCCAGTACTTC.

This clone has only one observation. The chain couples TRBV3-1 (or the pseudogene TRBV3-2) to TRBJ1-5; 7 bases fit TRBD1. Trimming removed 1 base from V and 0 bases from J; junction bases left unmatched: 0. The germline V gene has CDR1 LGHDT and CDR2 YNNKEL (reference sequence). The CDR3 is 15 amino acids. CDR3 sequence: CASSQGQGSNQPQHF. In DNA form, the CDR3 reads TGTGCCAGCAGCCAAGGACAGGGTAGCAATCAGCCCCAGCATTTT.

The gene calls are TRBV9 and TRBJ2-3, with TRBD2 matching over 8 bases. CDR3 size: 13 residues. Germline loops: CDR1 SGDLS, CDR2 YYNGEE. V was pared by 6 bases and J by 5 bases, with 5 bases of the junction left unmatched. In nucleotides, the CDR3 is TGTGCCAGCAATGAGCGGGAGATAGATACGCAGTATTTT. Translating gives CASNEREIDTQYF.

The CDR3 DNA reads TGTGCCAGCAGCAGATGGGGGGAGGGGCAAGAGACCCAGTACTTC. Translation: CASSRWGEGQETQYF. The V gene is TRBV7-8, the J gene TRBJ2-5, with 7 bases matching TRBD2. Germline values: CDR1 SGHVS, CDR2 FQNEAQ. V lost 5 bases and J lost 2; bases outside the gene matches: 8. The CDR3 totals 15 residues.

The chain recombines TRBV5-5 with TRBJ2-5; TRBD1 might be the D (7 bases). The CDR3 extends over 15 amino acids. Germline CDR1 is SGHKS and CDR2 is YYEKEE (reference sequence). V was shortened by 0 bases and J by 1 base, with 10 bases between the two germline ends. The CDR3 loop reads CASSLAQGGQETQYF. The CDR3 DNA reads TGTGCCAGCAGCTTGGCTCAGGGGGGCCAAGAGACCCAGTACTTC.

V and J are TRBV6-1 and TRBJ2-5; D gene ambiguous. The CDR3 is 14 residues long. The V gene lost 1 base and the J gene lost 5 bases, with 11 bases spanning the gap. CDR1 is MNHNS and CDR2 is SASEGT in the germline V gene. The CDR3 DNA follows: TGTGCCAGCAGTGAAGATCTGAGGAAGGAGACCCAGTACTTC. Translating gives CASSEDLRKETQYF.

This rearrangement joins TRBV24-1 to TRBJ2-7; D is possibly TRBD1 (5 bases). V shed 3 bases and J shed 1 base, with 9 bases lying between them. The CDR3 covers 14 residues. Germline values: CDR1 KGHDR, CDR2 SFDVKD. The CDR3 DNA sequence: TGTGCCACCAGTGATCCCGGACATTCCTACGAGCAGTACTTC. Encoded protein: CATSDPGHSYEQYF.

V usage is TRBV28 and J usage is TRBJ2-7; TRBD1 matches 7 bases. With V trimmed by 5 bases and J by 6 bases, 10 bases remained unmatched. The CDR3 is made up of 14 amino acids. The germline gives CDR1 MDHEN, CDR2 SYDVKM. CDR3 sequence reads: CASSVGTAGLEQYF. The CDR3 region has the DNA TGTGCCAGCAGTGTCGGGACAGCCGGACTCGAGCAGTACTTC. The whole variable domain, remainder taken from reference TRBV28 and TRBJ2-7, is DVKVTQSSRYLVKRTGEKVFLECVQDMDHENMFWYRQDPGLGLRLIYFSYDVKMKEKGDIPEGYSVSREKKERFSLILESASTNQTSMYLCASSVGTAGLEQYFGPGTRLTVT.

The rearrangement joins TRBV6-2 or TRBV6-3 to TRBJ1-2; tentatively, D is TRBD1 (6 bases). Germline CDR1 reads MNHEY; CDR2 reads SVGEGT. The CDR3 contains 16 residues. Deletions cut 6 bases from V and 4 bases from J, with 21 bases between. CDR3 region: CASSLRQAPLSYGYTF. The CDR3 DNA reads TGTGCCAGCAGCCTAAGACAGGCACCTCTCAGCTATGGCTACACCTTC.

The genes are TRBV4-1 and TRBJ2-7, with a tentative D call TRBD2 (5 bases). V gave up 0 bases and J gave up 7 bases, with 13 bases separating them. CDR3 size: 14 residues. Germline V gene lookup returns CDR1 MGHRA and CDR2 YSYEKL. CDR3 DNA: TGCGCCAGCAGCCAAGACCGACGGGGTGAGGAGCAGTACTTC. It codes for CASSQDRRGEEQYF.

The table lists this clone with a few counts. The chain uses TRBV11-2 and TRBJ1-3, with a possible D match to TRBD1 (6 bases). The ends were cut back, 0 bases at V and 10 bases at J, with 13 bases in the middle. The CDR3 sequence is 14 residues long. From germline, CDR1 is SGHAT and CDR2 FQNNGV. The CDR3 is CASSLEARGITIYF. The CDR3 nucleotides are TGTGCCAGCAGCTTAGAAGCCAGGGGCATTACCATATATTTT.

The genes are TRBV19 and TRBJ1-5, with 7 bases matching TRBD1. The germline gives CDR1 LNHDA, CDR2 SQIVND (reference sequence). The junction had 5 bases not matched to a gene; V was cut back by 3 bases and J by 0 bases. The CDR3 covers 16 residues. The CDR3 DNA sequence: TGTGCCAGTAGTATTGGACAGGCCCGTAGCAATCAGCCCCAGCATTTT. Amino acids: CASSIGQARSNQPQHF.

The CDR3 coding sequence is TGTGCCAGCAGCTTAGTAGAGGGGCTAGCGGGAGGACACAATGAGCAGTTCTTC. It codes for CASSLVEGLAGGHNEQFF. This rearrangement joins TRBV7-9 to TRBJ2-1, with 11 positions matching TRBD2. Germline lookup yields CDR1 SEHNR and CDR2 FQNEAQ (reference sequence). The V gene end was trimmed by 1 base and the J gene end by 5 bases; junction bases not matched to a gene: 10. This CDR3 is built from 18 residues.

The rearrangement links TRBV27 to TRBJ2-7, with TRBD2 matching 11 bases. Germline V gives CDR1 MNHEY, CDR2 SMNVEV (reference sequence). CDR3 size: 15 residues. The ends lost 3 bases at V and 0 bases at J; junction bases unmatched: 1. As DNA, the CDR3 is TGTGCCAGCAGTTTGGGACTAGCGGCCTCCTACGAGCAGTACTTC. It translates to CASSLGLAASYEQYF.

The count of this clone is one. The chain is built from TRBV6-5 and TRBJ2-5, with 10 nucleotides matching TRBD1. CDR3 size: 14 residues. Germline values: CDR1 MNHEY, CDR2 SVGAGI. The trim removed 7 bases at V and 6 bases at J, leaving 8 bases unmatched. The CDR3 region is CASTQTGGAQTQYF. The CDR3 nucleotides read TGTGCCAGCACCCAGACAGGGGGCGCTCAGACCCAGTACTTC.

J is TRBJ1-1 and V is TRBV27; 9 bases line up with TRBD1. The CDR3 consists of 14 residues. The germline CDR1 and CDR2 sequences are MNHEY and SMNVEV (reference sequence). J gave up 6 bases and V 6 bases, and 8 bases lay outside the gene matches. CDR3 in DNA: TGTGCCAGCAGCCCCGGGACAGGGCTCGCTGAAGCTTTCTTT. This sequence encodes CASSPGTGLAEAFF.

J is TRBJ1-6 and V is TRBV28, with 7 positions matching TRBD1. The CDR3 is made up of 17 amino acids. V was clipped by 6 bases and J by 7 bases; unmatched bases: 15. Germline CDR1 and CDR2: MDHEN and SYDVKM. In nucleotides, the CDR3 is TGTGCCAGCAGGACCGACCAGGGGGTGATGGGGAATTCACCCCTCCACTTT. Its translation is CASRTDQGVMGNSPLHF. Variable domain in full (rest from reference TRBV28 and TRBJ1-6): DVKVTQSSRYLVKRTGEKVFLECVQDMDHENMFWYRQDPGLGLRLIYFSYDVKMKEKGDIPEGYSVSREKKERFSLILESASTNQTSMYLCASRTDQGVMGNSPLHFGNGTRLTVT.

This chain connects TRBV10-1 to TRBJ2-1; 8 bases line up with TRBD2. With 6 bases clipped from V and 1 base from J, the junction kept 5 bases outside the gene matches. Germline CDR1 reads WNHNN; CDR2 reads SYGVQD (reference sequence). There are 15 residues in the CDR3. The DNA for the CDR3 is TGCGCCAGCAGCCCGGTAGCGGGATCCTACAATGAGCAGTTCTTC. Residues: CASSPVAGSYNEQFF.